This entry lists 26 T cell receptor beta chains sequenced from one sample in a study of cytomegalovirus exposure and HLA in healthy donors. The PCR ran on 60 Vbeta and 13 Jbeta primers. The protocol was immunoSEQ multiplex PCR, while the TCRdb copy is restricted to in-frame clones and leaves out a portion. The sample consists of over 150,000 clones, 70% to 80% of them appearing once. Sequencing was performed on PBMCs. These receptors all come from a man in his forties or fifties in good health and CMV-seropositive.

This clone has only a few counts. J is TRBJ1-1 and V is TRBV27, with a possible D match to TRBD1 (5 bases). Germline CDR1 and CDR2: MNHEY and SMNVEV (reference sequence). The CDR3 is 12 residues long. CDR3 bases: TGTGAATCGCGAGGGGAGGGAACTGAAGCTTTCTTT. Its translation is CESRGEGTEAFF.

The rearrangement uses TRBV28 and TRBJ1-6, with D perhaps matching TRBD1 (6 bases). CDR3 length: 15 residues. Germline values: CDR1 MDHEN, CDR2 SYDVKM. V shed 5 bases and J shed 1 base, with 9 bases lying between them. The CDR3 loop is CASSPQGSYNSPLHF. CDR3 coding DNA: TGTGCCAGCAGTCCCCAGGGGTCCTATAATTCACCCCTCCACTTT.

V is TRBV20-1 and J is TRBJ2-1, with D hard to call. The CDR3 contains 11 residues. The V and J ends lost 6 bases and 3 bases respectively, with 6 bases between them. Germline V CDR1 and CDR2: DFQATT, SNEGSKA (reference sequence). The CDR3 reads CSALNYNEQFF. The CDR3 DNA reads as TGCAGTGCCTTAAACTACAATGAGCAGTTCTTC.

The chain is built from TRBV10-2 and TRBJ2-7, with TRBD2 matching 8 bases. This CDR3 is built from 16 residues. The V gene's germline CDR1 is WSHSY and CDR2 SAAADI. J was trimmed by 2 bases and V by 6 bases; bases with no gene match: 12. CDR3 sequence reads: CASRVGRSGAPYEQYF. CDR3 DNA: TGCGCCAGCAGGGTGGGGCGTAGCGGGGCCCCCTACGAGCAGTACTTC.

This clone was observed a handful of times. The V gene is TRBV4-1, the J gene TRBJ2-5; D is possibly TRBD1 (5 bases). V was trimmed by 0 bases and J by 1 base, leaving 9 bases between them. Germline V gives CDR1 MGHRA, CDR2 YSYEKL. This CDR3 has 15 amino acids. In nucleotides, the CDR3 is TGCGCCAGCAGCCAAGATGTGGGGCCCCAAGAGACCCAGTACTTC. Encoded protein: CASSQDVGPQETQYF.

This clone has a handful of counts. The V call is TRBV6-5, the J call TRBJ2-1; a weak D match, TRBD2 (6 bases). This CDR3 contains 15 residues. V gave up 7 bases and J gave up 8 bases, with 21 bases separating them. Germline values: CDR1 MNHEY, CDR2 SVGAGI. CDR3 in DNA: TGTGCCAGCACCCCCCGGGGGATGGGGCTCGATGAGCAGTTCTTC. The encoded protein is CASTPRGMGLDEQFF.

The rearrangement links TRBV7-6 to TRBJ1-2; 10 bases agree with TRBD1. Germline CDR1 is SGHVS and CDR2 is FNYEAQ. The junction had 5 bases not matched to a gene; V was cut back by 1 base and J by 6 bases. The CDR3 totals 15 residues. This chain's CDR3 is CASSLGLGQGDGYTF. The CDR3 DNA is TGTGCCAGCAGCTTAGGACTAGGACAGGGGGATGGCTACACCTTC.

The chain couples TRBV27 to TRBJ1-2; weak D call: TRBD1 (5 bases). This CDR3 is built from 15 residues. The V end was cut by 1 base, the J end by 7 bases, with 16 bases between. Germline values: CDR1 MNHEY, CDR2 SMNVEV (reference sequence). The CDR3 nucleotides read TGTGCCAGCAGTTTATTCGGGCAGGGTTCTACTGGCTACACCTTC. Translating it yields CASSLFGQGSTGYTF.

Here the CDR3 DNA reads TGTGCCAGCAGCTTGGGGTCCACGACTAGTGCCTACGAGCAGTACTTC. Protein sequence: CASSLGSTTSAYEQYF. The gene calls are TRBV5-4 and TRBJ2-7, with D possibly TRBD2 on 6 matching bases. The germline V gene encodes CDR1 SGHNT and CDR2 YYREEE (reference sequence). The V end was cut by 0 bases, the J end by 2 bases, with 15 bases between. The CDR3 has 16 residues.

The chain carries TRBV21-1 and TRBJ2-3; the table's D call TRBD2 went unverified against the DNA. TRBV21-1 is a pseudogene locus. The CDR3 has 12 residues. The CDR3 region has the DNA TGTGCCAGCAGCAACCAGGGACTTCCGCAGTATTTT. It is translated as CASSNQGLPQYF.

This chain uses TRBV15 with TRBJ1-1; 8 nucleotides match TRBD1. CDR3 size: 15 residues. Looked up from germline, CDR1 is LNHNV and CDR2 is YYDKDF (reference sequence). V dropped 5 bases and J dropped 3; count of bases not matched to a gene: 8. As DNA, the CDR3 is TGTGCCACCAGCGGACGGACAGGGCCCGACACTGAAGCTTTCTTT. Translating gives CATSGRTGPDTEAFF.

The table lists this clone with a few counts. The chain uses TRBV6-1 and TRBJ2-3, with unresolved D. Trimming pared 4 bases from V and 6 bases from J, leaving 11 bases between. Germline CDR1 reads MNHNS; CDR2 reads SASEGT. The CDR3 runs 13 residues. As DNA, the CDR3 is TGTGCCAGCAGTGCAGAAGAGGTGGATACGCAGTATTTT. It encodes CASSAEEVDTQYF.

A few counts support this clone. The chain couples TRBV6-6 to TRBJ2-2, with D perhaps TRBD1 (5 bases). Between the trimmed V and J ends, which lost 0 bases and 10 bases, there was a span of 15 bases. Germline lookup yields CDR1 MNHNY and CDR2 SVGAGI (reference sequence). This CDR3 has 15 amino acids. The CDR3 DNA sequence: TGTGCCAGCAGTTACTCCCCAGGCCAGGACATGGAGCTGTTTTTT. Encoded protein: CASSYSPGQDMELFF.

The V gene is TRBV11-3, the J gene TRBJ2-3; TRBD2 matches at 9 bases. The CDR3 has 15 amino acids. V lost 5 bases, J lost 2 bases, and 5 bases stayed unmatched. The germline V gene has CDR1 SGHNT and CDR2 YENEEA. Here the CDR3 reads CASSRRGGHTDTQYF. The CDR3 region has the DNA TGTGCCAGCAGCCGGCGGGGGGGCCACACAGATACGCAGTATTTT.

This CDR3 reads CASSSSGGPQETQYF. The DNA for the CDR3 is TGTGCCAGCAGTTCTAGCGGGGGCCCACAAGAGACCCAGTACTTC. The chain couples TRBV6-1 to TRBJ2-5; 10 bases line up with TRBD2. This CDR3 has 15 residues. Germline values: CDR1 MNHNS, CDR2 SASEGT. V dropped 5 bases and J dropped 2; count of bases not matched to a gene: 5.

The J gene is TRBJ2-3, the V gene TRBV9; TRBD1 matches at 7 bases. V was pared by 3 bases and J by 4 bases, with 8 bases of the junction left unmatched. The CDR3 has 15 amino acids. CDR1 and CDR2 (germline): SGDLS, YYNGEE. The DNA for the CDR3 is TGTGCCAGCAGCGCAAACAGGGGATGGGCAGATACGCAGTATTTT. It specifies CASSANRGWADTQYF.

The chain carries TRBV10-3 and TRBJ1-5, with D hard to call. The CDR3 has 13 residues. Per the germline V gene, CDR1 is ENHRY and CDR2 is SYGVKD. Trimming removed 2 bases from V and 5 bases from J, with 7 bases in between. The CDR3 DNA follows: TGTGCCATCAGTGAGCATCGGGATCAGCCCCAGCATTTT. This sequence encodes CAISEHRDQPQHF.

About this clone: Its ends do not fully match the called genes, so a read error is possible. The chain links TRBV9 to TRBJ1-5; 7 nucleotides line up with TRBD1. Germline V gives CDR1 SGDLS, CDR2 YYNGEE. The CDR3 runs to 14 residues. The CDR3 spells CASSAGGGKQPQHF. CDR3 nucleotides: TGTGCCAGCAGCGCAGGGGGTGGCAAACAGCCCCAGCATTTT. Filled out from reference TRBV9 and TRBJ1-5, the complete variable domain reads DSGVTQTPKHLITATGQRVTLRCSPRSGDLSVYWYQQSLDQGLQFLIQYYNGEERAKGNILERFSAQQFPDLHSELNLSSLELGDSALYFCASSAGGGKQPQHFGDGTRLSIL.

V usage is TRBV11-3 and J usage is TRBJ2-1, with 10 bases identical to TRBD2. Germline CDR1 and CDR2: SGHNT and YENEEA. The length of the CDR3 is 16 residues. J lost 4 bases, V lost 0 bases, and 3 bases had no gene match. The CDR3 sequence is CASSLEPGLAYNEQFF. DNA of the CDR3: TGTGCCAGCAGCTTAGAGCCGGGACTAGCGTACAATGAGCAGTTCTTC. The variable domain in full, with the rest retrieved from reference TRBV11-3 and TRBJ2-1, is EAGVVQSPRYKIIEKKQPVAFWCNPISGHNTLYWYLQNLGQGPELLIRYENEEAVDDSQLPKDRFSAERLKGVDSTLKIQPAELGDSAVYLCASSLEPGLAYNEQFFGPGTRLTVL.

This chain links TRBV5-4 with TRBJ2-7; no clear D. This CDR3 is 13 amino acids long. The germline V gene has CDR1 SGHNT and CDR2 YYREEE (reference sequence). The V and J ends lost 1 base and 2 bases respectively, with 7 bases between them. This CDR3 reads CASSLSGPYEQYF. The DNA for the CDR3 is TGTGCCAGCAGCTTGTCCGGTCCCTACGAGCAGTACTTC.

The CDR3 DNA sequence: TGTGCCAGCAGCTTAGAAGTGGGACAGAACCTCTACAATGAGCAGTTCTTC. It is translated as CASSLEVGQNLYNEQFF. The rearrangement joins TRBV7-9 to TRBJ2-1; the match to TRBD1 covers 7 bases. CDR3 length: 17 residues. Losses at the gene ends were 1 base for V and 3 bases for J; bases not matched to a gene: 9. The germline CDR1 and CDR2 sequences are SEHNR and FQNEAQ (reference sequence). The entire variable domain, with the rest obtained from reference TRBV7-9 and TRBJ2-1, is as follows: DTGVSQNPRHKITKRGQNVTFRCDPISEHNRLYWYRQTLGQGPEFLTYFQNEAQLEKSRLLSDRFSAERPKGSFSTLEIQRTEQGDSAMYLCASSLEVGQNLYNEQFFGPGTRLTVL.

The CDR3 loop is CASSGTGGVTEAFF. CDR3 bases: TGCGCCAGCAGCGGGACAGGGGGTGTAACTGAAGCTTTCTTT. V gene TRBV5-1 combines with J gene TRBJ1-1; 11 bases map to TRBD1. The V gene end was trimmed by 4 bases and the J gene end by 5 bases; junction bases not matched to a gene: 4. Germline assignment: CDR1 SGHRS and CDR2 YFSETQ. This CDR3 is 14 amino acids long.

The J gene is TRBJ2-7, the V gene TRBV6-5; D might be TRBD2 (6 bases). This CDR3 comprises 13 residues. Trimming pared 2 bases from V and 7 bases from J, leaving 12 bases between. CDR1 and CDR2 (germline): MNHEY, SVGAGI. CDR3 loop: CASSYNLAGEQYF. CDR3 nucleotide sequence: TGTGCCAGCAGTTACAACTTGGCGGGAGAGCAGTACTTC.

The V gene is TRBV7-2, the J gene TRBJ2-7; D unclear. CDR1 and CDR2 (germline): SGHTA, FQGNSA. With 5 bases removed from V and 5 bases from J, the gap between germline ends came to 22 bases. The CDR3 sequence is 16 residues long. The CDR3 DNA reads as TGTGCCAGCAGCCCCTTTGGTTATCCGGAGATTCACGAGCAGTACTTC. Residues: CASSPFGYPEIHEQYF.

The CDR3 loop reads CASIPGQLSSYGYTF. Here the CDR3 DNA reads TGTGCCAGCATTCCCGGACAGCTGAGTAGCTATGGCTACACCTTC. The chain combines TRBV6-6 with TRBJ1-2; possible D gene TRBD1, 6 bases. Germline V gene data show CDR1 as MNHNY and CDR2 as SVGAGI (reference sequence). This CDR3 comprises 15 residues. V was pared by 7 bases and J by 4 bases, with 19 bases between.

The V call is TRBV7-6, the J call TRBJ1-3; 9 bases map to TRBD1. J lost 0 bases, V lost 4 bases, and 4 bases had no gene match. Per germline, CDR1 SGHVS and CDR2 FNYEAQ. The CDR3 sequence is 16 residues long. CDR3 bases: TGTGCCAGCAGCTCAGACAGGGGGAGCTCTGGAAACACCATATATTTT. Residues: CASSSDRGSSGNTIYF.